The TCR beta chain described here comes from a study of early T cells in non-severe SARS-CoV-2 infection. This clonotype has at least ten counts. Via MiXCR, TCRdb re-called the 5' RACE reads, giving one row per CDR3 protein. This table holds tens of thousands of distinct CDR3 sequences, around 6% found once. The material sequenced was whole blood, taken at baseline. This TCR came from an adult who was a healthcare worker with PCR-confirmed SARS-CoV-2 infection or an uninfected control (not recorded which).

In DNA form, the CDR3 reads TGCAGTGCTAAAGGGGGCGCGGAGGCCGGGGAGCTGTTTTTT. Protein product: CSAKGGAEAGELFF. This chain connects TRBV20-1 to TRBJ2-2; 7 bases map to TRBD1. J lost 6 bases, V lost 4 bases, and 8 bases had no gene match. This CDR3 region has 14 residues. Germline CDR1 and CDR2: DFQATT and SNEGSKA (reference sequence).